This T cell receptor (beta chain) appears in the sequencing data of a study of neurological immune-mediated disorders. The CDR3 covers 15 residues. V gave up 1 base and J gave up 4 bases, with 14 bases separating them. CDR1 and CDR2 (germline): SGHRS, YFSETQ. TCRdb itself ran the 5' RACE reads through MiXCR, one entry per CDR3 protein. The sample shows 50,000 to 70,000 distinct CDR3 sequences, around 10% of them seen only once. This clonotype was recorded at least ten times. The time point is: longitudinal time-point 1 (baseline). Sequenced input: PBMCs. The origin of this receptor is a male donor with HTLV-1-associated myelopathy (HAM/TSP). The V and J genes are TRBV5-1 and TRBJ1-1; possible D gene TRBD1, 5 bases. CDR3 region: CASSLTSGTGTEAFF. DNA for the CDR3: TGCGCCAGCAGCTTGACTTCAGGGACGGGCACTGAAGCTTTCTTT.